This T cell receptor (beta chain) is drawn from a study of graft-versus-host responses after intestinal transplantation. General study findings and limits: Elevated graft-versus-host to host-versus-graft clonal ratios in allografts were recorded for patients with graft-donor T cell macrochimerism.

Sequencing used immunoSEQ multiplex PCR; TCRdb keeps in-frame clones, though not all of them. The data hold more than 90,000 clones, with 90% to 95% observed a single time. The V end lost 5 bases, the J end lost 4 bases, and 12 bases lay between the germline ends. Germline V lookup: CDR1 MDHEN, CDR2 SYDVKM. This CDR3 contains 14 residues. As regards this clone: The target antigen is unknown.

The sequenced sample was unstimulated CD8+ T cells sorted from spleen or lymph node cells, obtained before transplant. This TCR derives from a human donor who was the organ donor for an intestinal transplant. The chain carries TRBV28 and TRBJ1-3; possible D gene TRBD1, 5 bases. The DNA of the CDR3 is TGTGCCAGCAGTCTCAGGACACTGGGAAACACCATATATTTT. Amino acid sequence: CASSLRTLGNTIYF.